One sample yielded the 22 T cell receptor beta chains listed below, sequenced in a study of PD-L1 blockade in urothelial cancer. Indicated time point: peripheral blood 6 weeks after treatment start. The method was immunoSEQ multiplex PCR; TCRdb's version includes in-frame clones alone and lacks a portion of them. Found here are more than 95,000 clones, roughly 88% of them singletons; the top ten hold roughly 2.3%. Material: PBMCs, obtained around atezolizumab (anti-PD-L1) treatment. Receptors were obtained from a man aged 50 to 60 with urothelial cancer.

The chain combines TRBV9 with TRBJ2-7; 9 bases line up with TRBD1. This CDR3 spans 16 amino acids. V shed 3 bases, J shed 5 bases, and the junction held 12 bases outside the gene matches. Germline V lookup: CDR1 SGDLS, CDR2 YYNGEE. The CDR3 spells CASSGGGDRARDEQYF. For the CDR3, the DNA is TGTGCCAGCAGCGGTGGGGGGGACAGGGCTCGGGACGAGCAGTACTTC.

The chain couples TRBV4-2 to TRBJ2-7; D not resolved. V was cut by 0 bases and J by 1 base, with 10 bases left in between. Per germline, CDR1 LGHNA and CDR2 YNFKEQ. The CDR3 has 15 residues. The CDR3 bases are TGTGCCAGCAGCCAAGATAGCCAGTCTTCCTACGAGCAGTACTTC. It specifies CASSQDSQSSYEQYF.

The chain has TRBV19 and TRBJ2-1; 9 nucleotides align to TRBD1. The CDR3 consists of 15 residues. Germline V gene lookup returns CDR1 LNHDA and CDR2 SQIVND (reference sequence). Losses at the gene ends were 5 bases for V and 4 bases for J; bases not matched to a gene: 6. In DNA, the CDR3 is TGTGCCAGTAGTTCGGGACAGGGCTTGTACAATGAGCAGTTCTTC. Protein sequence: CASSSGQGLYNEQFF.

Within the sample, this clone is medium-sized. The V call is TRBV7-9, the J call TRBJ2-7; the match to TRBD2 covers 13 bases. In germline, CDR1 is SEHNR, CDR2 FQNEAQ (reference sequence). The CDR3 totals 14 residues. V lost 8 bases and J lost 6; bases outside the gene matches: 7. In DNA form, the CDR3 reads TGTGCCAGCCAAGGGACTAGCGGGATTTCCGAGCAGTACTTC. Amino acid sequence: CASQGTSGISEQYF.

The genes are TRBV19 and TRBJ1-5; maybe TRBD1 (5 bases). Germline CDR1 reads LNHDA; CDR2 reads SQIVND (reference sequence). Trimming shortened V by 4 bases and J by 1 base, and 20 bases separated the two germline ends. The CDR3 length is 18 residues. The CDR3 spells CASSTSSIVRVSNQPQHF. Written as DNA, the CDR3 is TGTGCCAGTAGTACAAGCTCTATAGTCAGGGTCAGCAATCAGCCCCAGCATTTT.

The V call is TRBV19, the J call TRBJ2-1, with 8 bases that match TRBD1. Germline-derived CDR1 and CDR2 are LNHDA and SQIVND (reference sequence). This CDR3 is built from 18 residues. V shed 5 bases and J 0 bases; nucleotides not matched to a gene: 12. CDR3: CASSHPQGARGSYNEQFF. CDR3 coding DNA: TGTGCCAGTAGTCACCCTCAGGGGGCGAGGGGCTCCTACAATGAGCAGTTCTTC.

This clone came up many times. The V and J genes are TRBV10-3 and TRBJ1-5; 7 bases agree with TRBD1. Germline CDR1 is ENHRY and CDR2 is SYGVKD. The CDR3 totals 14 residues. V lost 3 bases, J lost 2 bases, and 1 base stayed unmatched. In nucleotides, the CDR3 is TGTGCCATCAGTGATCAGGGGGGCAATCAGCCCCAGCATTTT. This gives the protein CAISDQGGNQPQHF.

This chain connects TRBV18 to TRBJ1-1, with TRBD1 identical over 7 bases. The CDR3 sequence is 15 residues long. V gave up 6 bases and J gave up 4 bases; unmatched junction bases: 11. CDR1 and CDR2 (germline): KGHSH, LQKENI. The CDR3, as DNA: TGTGCCAGCTCGCTTGGGATCGACAGGGCCACTGAAGCTTTCTTT. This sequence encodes CASSLGIDRATEAFF. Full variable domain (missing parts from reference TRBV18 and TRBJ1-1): NAGVMQNPRHLVRRRGQEARLRCSPMKGHSHVYWYRQLPEEGLKFMVYLQKENIIDESGMPKERFSAEFPKEGPSILRIQQVVRGDSAAYFCASSLGIDRATEAFFGQGTRLTVV.

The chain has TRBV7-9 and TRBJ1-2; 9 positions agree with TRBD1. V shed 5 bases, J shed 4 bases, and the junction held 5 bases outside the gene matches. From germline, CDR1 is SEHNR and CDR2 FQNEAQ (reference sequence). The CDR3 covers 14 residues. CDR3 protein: CASSDRTGVYGYTF. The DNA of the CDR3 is TGTGCCAGCAGCGACCGGACAGGGGTCTATGGCTACACCTTC.

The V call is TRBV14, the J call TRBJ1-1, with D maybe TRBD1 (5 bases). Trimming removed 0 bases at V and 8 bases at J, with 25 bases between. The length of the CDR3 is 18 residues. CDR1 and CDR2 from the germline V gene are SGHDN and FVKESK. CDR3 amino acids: CASSQEGVQVGYHREAFF. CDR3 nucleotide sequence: TGTGCCAGCAGCCAAGAAGGGGTCCAGGTGGGATACCACCGAGAAGCTTTCTTT.

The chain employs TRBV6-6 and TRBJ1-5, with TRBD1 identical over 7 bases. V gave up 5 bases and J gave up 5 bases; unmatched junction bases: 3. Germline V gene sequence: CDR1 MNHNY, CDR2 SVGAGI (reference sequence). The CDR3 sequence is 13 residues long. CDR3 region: CASSRTGYQPQHF. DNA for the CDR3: TGTGCCAGCAGTCGGACAGGCTATCAGCCCCAGCATTTT.

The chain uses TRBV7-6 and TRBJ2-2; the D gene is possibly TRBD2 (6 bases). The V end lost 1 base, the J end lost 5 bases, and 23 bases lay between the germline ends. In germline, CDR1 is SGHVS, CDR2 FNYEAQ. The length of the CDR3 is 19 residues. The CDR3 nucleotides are TGTGCCAGCAGCTTAGGTTTTGGCGCAAGCGGGTTTGGGACCGGGGAGCTGTTTTTT. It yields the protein CASSLGFGASGFGTGELFF.

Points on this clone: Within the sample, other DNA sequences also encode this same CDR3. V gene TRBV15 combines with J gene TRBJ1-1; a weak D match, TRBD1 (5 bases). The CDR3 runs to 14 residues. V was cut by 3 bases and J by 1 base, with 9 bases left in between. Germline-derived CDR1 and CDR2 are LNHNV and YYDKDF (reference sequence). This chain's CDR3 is CATSRGEGNTEAFF. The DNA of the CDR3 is TGTGCCACCAGCAGGGGGGAGGGGAACACTGAAGCTTTCTTT.

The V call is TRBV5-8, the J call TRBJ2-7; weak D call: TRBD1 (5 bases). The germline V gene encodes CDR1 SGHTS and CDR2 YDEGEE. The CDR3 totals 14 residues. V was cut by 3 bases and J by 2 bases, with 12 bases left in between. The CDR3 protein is CASSSIGHAYEQYF. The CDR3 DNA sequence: TGTGCCAGCAGCTCTATCGGACATGCCTACGAGCAGTACTTC. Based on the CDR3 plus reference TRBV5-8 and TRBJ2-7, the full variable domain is EAGVTQSPTHLIKTRGQQATLRCSPISGHTSVYWYQQALGLGLQFLLWYDEGEERNRGNFPPRFSGRQFPNYSSELNVNALELEDSALYLCASSSIGHAYEQYFGPGTRLTVT.

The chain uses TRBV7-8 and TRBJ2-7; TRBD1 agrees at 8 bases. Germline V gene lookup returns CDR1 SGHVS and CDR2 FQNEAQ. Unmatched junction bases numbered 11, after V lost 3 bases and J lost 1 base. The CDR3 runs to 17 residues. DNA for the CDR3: TGTGCCAGCAGCTTGAGTTTGGGGCAGGGGGCTTCCTACGAGCAGTACTTC. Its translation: CASSLSLGQGASYEQYF. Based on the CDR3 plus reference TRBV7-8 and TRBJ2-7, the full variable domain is GAGVSQSPRYKVAKRGQDVALRCDPISGHVSLFWYQQALGQGPEFLTYFQNEAQLDKSGLPSDRFFAERPEGSVSTLKIQRTQQEDSAVYLCASSLSLGQGASYEQYFGPGTRLTVT.

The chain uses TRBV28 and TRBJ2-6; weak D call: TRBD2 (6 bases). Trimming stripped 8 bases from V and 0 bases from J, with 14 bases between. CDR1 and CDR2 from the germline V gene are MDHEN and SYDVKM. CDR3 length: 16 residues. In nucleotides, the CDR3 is TGTGCCAGCCAATTCGGGGGACCCTCTGGGGCCAACGTCCTGACTTTC. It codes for CASQFGGPSGANVLTF.

Here the CDR3 DNA reads TGTGCCAGCAGCAAAGTGCCTGGGAGACAGGGGCCCTACGAGCAGTACTTC. Encoded protein: CASSKVPGRQGPYEQYF. The J gene is TRBJ2-7, the V gene TRBV21-1; whether TRBD1, the table's D call, matches the DNA was not checked. TRBV21-1 is reported as a pseudogene. The CDR3 loop spans 17 amino acids.

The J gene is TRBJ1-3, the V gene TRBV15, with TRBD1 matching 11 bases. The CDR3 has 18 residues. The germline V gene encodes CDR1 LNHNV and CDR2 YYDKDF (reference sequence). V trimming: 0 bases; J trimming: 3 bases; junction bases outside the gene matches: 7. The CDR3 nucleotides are TGTGCCACCAGCAGAGACTGGACAGGGGGCGCGGGTGGAAACACCATATATTTT. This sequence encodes CATSRDWTGGAGGNTIYF.

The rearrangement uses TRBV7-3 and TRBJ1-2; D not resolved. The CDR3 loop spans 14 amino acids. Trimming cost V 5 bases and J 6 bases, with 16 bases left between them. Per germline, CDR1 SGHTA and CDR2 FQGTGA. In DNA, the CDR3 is TGTGCCAGCAGCCGATTAACCGGGGATCATGGCTACACCTTC. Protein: CASSRLTGDHGYTF.

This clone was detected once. CDR3: CASSLAVGGGEKLFF. CDR3 in DNA: TGTGCCAGCAGCTTAGCCGTAGGGGGCGGTGAAAAACTGTTTTTT. V is TRBV7-9 and J is TRBJ1-4; 7 bases are a match to TRBD1. CDR1 SEHNR and CDR2 FQNEAQ come from the germline V gene (reference sequence). V lost 0 bases to trimming and J lost 7 bases; unmatched junction nucleotides: 5. This CDR3 contains 15 residues.

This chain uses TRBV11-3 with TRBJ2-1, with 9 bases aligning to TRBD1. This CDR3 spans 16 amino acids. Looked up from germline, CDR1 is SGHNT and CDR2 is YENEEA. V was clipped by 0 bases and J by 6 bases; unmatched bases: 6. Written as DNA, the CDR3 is TGTGCCAGCAGCTTAGAGGGGGGACAGGGAGGCAATGAGCAGTTCTTC. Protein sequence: CASSLEGGQGGNEQFF.

The CDR3 reads CASSKKKGQGATDSYGYTF. The CDR3 DNA sequence: TGTGCCAGCAGCAAAAAGAAGGGACAGGGGGCGACGGATTCCTATGGCTACACCTTC. The chain links TRBV21-1 to TRBJ1-2; TRBD1 is the table's D call and was not checked against the DNA. TRBV21-1 is annotated as a pseudogene. The CDR3 is 19 residues long.